The clone carrying this TCR beta chain was seen only once. The V gene's germline CDR1 is LGHNA and CDR2 YSLEER. This CDR3 is built from 16 residues. Trimming cost V 4 bases and J 4 bases, with 16 bases left between them. The data originate from a study of technical replicates of blood from a handful of donors. Method: immunoSEQ multiplex PCR; TCRdb's copy keeps in-frame clones and lacks some. The data contain roughly 79,000 clones, 96% of them singletons. Sequenced: T cells isolated from PBMCs. The chain is built from TRBV4-3 and TRBJ1-4; weak D call: TRBD1 (6 bases). The origin of this receptor is a human donor in good health. CDR3: CASSPSRGGGNEKLFF. In DNA form, the CDR3 reads TGCGCCAGCAGCCCATCTAGGGGGGGTGGTAATGAAAAACTGTTTTTT.